The 29 T cell receptor beta chains below come from one sample, sequenced in a study of Ad26.COV2.S vaccination and SARS-CoV-2 variants (dated by TCRdb to the early 2020s). Library preparation used the immunoSEQ multiplex PCR assay. Sourced from immuneACCESS, this table was stored by TCRdb with only in-frame sequences that have V and J called. A share of the clones is absent; for the studies checked, an unresolved V gene accounts for under half, and the remainder has no known explanation. The sample profile shows hundreds of thousands of clones; under 95% of them were found once. Clones ranked in the top ten supply around 4.2% of the sample. The label giving this sample's time point can be read as: individuals recovered from natural SARS-CoV-2 infection. Sequencing used peripheral blood, obtained after recovery from COVID-19. These receptors came from a human donor who had recovered from COVID-19.

V is TRBV29-1 and J is TRBJ1-2, with TRBD1 matching over 10 bases. Germline assignment: CDR1 SQVTM and CDR2 ANQGSEA. The CDR3 runs to 13 residues. The V segment lost 6 bases and the J segment 7 bases; nucleotides outside the gene matches: 8. The CDR3 reads CSVHSGQGPGYTF. The CDR3 region has the DNA TGCAGCGTCCACTCGGGACAGGGGCCTGGCTACACCTTC.

The rearrangement joins TRBV7-6 to TRBJ2-1, with 12 nucleotides matching TRBD2. Germline V gives CDR1 SGHVS, CDR2 FNYEAQ. The CDR3 extends over 16 amino acids. Trimming cost V 2 bases and J 8 bases; bases outside gene matches: 7. CDR3 nucleotides: TGTGCCAGCAGCTTAATGTGGACTAGCGGGGTGGATGAGCAGTTCTTC. As protein: CASSLMWTSGVDEQFF.

V usage is TRBV7-3 and J usage is TRBJ1-1, with D uncertain. Germline CDR1 reads SGHTA; CDR2 reads FQGTGA. This CDR3 region has 13 residues. V lost 0 bases to trimming and J lost 0 bases, with 2 bases between them. CDR3 sequence (DNA): TGTGCCAGCAGCTTAACGGTGAACACTGAAGCTTTCTTT. It is translated as CASSLTVNTEAFF.

The chain joins TRBV28 to TRBJ2-1; TRBD2 is a possible D gene (6 bases). The germline CDR1 and CDR2 sequences are MDHEN and SYDVKM. V gave up 6 bases and J gave up 15 bases, with 15 bases separating them. The CDR3 runs 11 residues. The CDR3 sequence is CASRGLGRVFF. The CDR3 coding sequence is TGTGCCAGCAGGGGACTTGGACGTGTGTTCTTC. Filled out from reference TRBV28 and TRBJ2-1, the complete variable domain reads DVKVTQSSRYLVKRTGEKVFLECVQDMDHENMFWYRQDPGLGLRLIYFSYDVKMKEKGDIPEGYSVSREKKERFSLILESASTNQTSMYLCASRGLGRVFFGPGTRLTVL.

The V gene is TRBV6-5, the J gene TRBJ2-3; D might be TRBD2 (6 bases). In germline, CDR1 is MNHEY, CDR2 SVGAGI. Trimming removed 7 bases at V and 2 bases at J, with 16 bases between. The CDR3 is made up of 15 amino acids. CDR3 nucleotides: TGTGCCAGCAAGCTCGATAGCGGTCCCACAGATACGCAGTATTTT. Amino acid sequence: CASKLDSGPTDTQYF.

The chain links TRBV18 to TRBJ1-1; no definite D call. The CDR3 runs 12 residues. V shed 6 bases and J shed 8 bases, with 13 bases lying between them. Per germline, CDR1 KGHSH and CDR2 LQKENI. The CDR3 is CASSRGSGEAFF. In DNA, the CDR3 is TGTGCCAGCTCGCGTGGCAGTGGGGAAGCTTTCTTT.

This rearrangement joins TRBV2 to TRBJ2-7; D possibly matches TRBD1 or TRBD2 (5 bases each). Germline V gives CDR1 SNHLY, CDR2 FYNNEI. CDR3 length: 15 amino acids. Deletions cut 8 bases from V and 2 bases from J, with 19 bases between. Here the CDR3 reads CASFETRDGPYEQYF. CDR3 bases: TGTGCCAGCTTCGAAACCCGGGACGGACCCTACGAGCAGTACTTC.

The rearrangement joins TRBV19 to TRBJ1-4; perhaps TRBD1 as D (6 bases). Per germline, CDR1 LNHDA and CDR2 SQIVND (reference sequence). Between the trimmed V and J ends, which lost 2 bases and 7 bases, there was a span of 17 bases. This CDR3 comprises 16 residues. This CDR3 reads CASSILQGTGGEKLFF. CDR3 DNA sequence: TGTGCCAGTAGTATACTACAGGGTACCGGGGGTGAAAAACTGTTTTTT.

The rearrangement joins TRBV9 to TRBJ2-3, with TRBD2 identical over 8 bases. Looked up from germline, CDR1 is SGDLS and CDR2 is YYNGEE. The CDR3 has 15 amino acids. The V gene end was trimmed by 6 bases and the J gene end by 6 bases; junction bases not matched to a gene: 12. The chain's CDR3 is CASTKEGQRGDTQYF. The CDR3, as DNA: TGTGCCAGCACCAAGGAGGGCCAGCGGGGGGATACGCAGTATTTT. Complete variable domain (other parts from reference TRBV9 and TRBJ2-3): DSGVTQTPKHLITATGQRVTLRCSPRSGDLSVYWYQQSLDQGLQFLIQYYNGEERAKGNILERFSAQQFPDLHSELNLSSLELGDSALYFCASTKEGQRGDTQYFGPGTRLTVL.

V is TRBV27 and J is TRBJ1-2; 8 bases agree with TRBD1. Germline V gene data show CDR1 as MNHEY and CDR2 as SMNVEV (reference sequence). The V segment lost 4 bases and the J segment 12 bases; nucleotides outside the gene matches: 10. The CDR3 totals 13 residues. CDR3 residues: CASSSRPDRVNTF. CDR3 nucleotide sequence: TGTGCCAGCAGTTCCCGACCGGACAGGGTCAACACCTTC.

The chain has TRBV7-2 and TRBJ2-7, with D perhaps matching TRBD1 or TRBD2 (6 bases each). Germline V CDR1 and CDR2: SGHTA, FQGNSA. This CDR3 spans 14 amino acids. V was cut by 4 bases and J by 5 bases, with 15 bases left in between. CDR3 in DNA: TGTGCCAGCAGCTCACGGGGGCTCTTCGACGAGCAGTACTTC. It is translated as CASSSRGLFDEQYF.

This chain connects TRBV6-4 to TRBJ1-5; D ambiguous. V gave up 3 bases and J gave up 2 bases, with 11 bases separating them. This CDR3 spans 15 amino acids. The V gene's germline CDR1 is MRHNA and CDR2 SNTAGT. The CDR3 DNA is TGTGCCAGCAGTGATGAAGCTGGAGGCAATCAGCCCCAGCATTTT. It translates to CASSDEAGGNQPQHF.

The chain uses TRBV7-9 and TRBJ1-5; 7 positions agree with TRBD1. CDR3 size: 16 residues. The germline gives CDR1 SEHNR, CDR2 FQNEAQ (reference sequence). V trimming: 2 bases; J trimming: 7 bases; junction bases outside the gene matches: 11. CDR3: CASSLHLVGGQQPQHF. The CDR3 DNA sequence: TGTGCCAGCAGCTTACATTTAGTAGGGGGCCAGCAGCCCCAGCATTTT.

The chain links TRBV7-9 to TRBJ2-5; D possibly corresponds to TRBD1 (5 bases). CDR3 size: 19 residues. Trimming shortened V by 1 base and J by 4 bases, and 25 bases separated the two germline ends. Germline lookup yields CDR1 SEHNR and CDR2 FQNEAQ (reference sequence). The CDR3 region has the DNA TGTGCCAGCAGCTTAGTAGTGGGGCTTGTCGGAAAAGGGCGAGAGACCCAGTACTTC. This gives the protein CASSLVVGLVGKGRETQYF. Looking up the rest from reference TRBV7-9 and TRBJ2-5 gives the full variable domain: DTGVSQNPRHKITKRGQNVTFRCDPISEHNRLYWYRQTLGQGPEFLTYFQNEAQLEKSRLLSDRFSAERPKGSFSTLEIQRTEQGDSAMYLCASSLVVGLVGKGRETQYFGPGTRLLVL.

The J gene is TRBJ1-6, the V gene TRBV25-1; D remains ambiguous. This CDR3 spans 16 amino acids. Germline V gives CDR1 MGHDK, CDR2 SYGVNS. V was trimmed by 3 bases and J by 0 bases, leaving 9 bases between them. The CDR3 spells CASSDLPPSYNSPLHF. CDR3 sequence (DNA): TGTGCCAGCAGTGATTTACCGCCCTCCTATAATTCACCCCTCCACTTT.

This clone was seen only once. The rearrangement uses TRBV27 and TRBJ1-6; D remains ambiguous. The length of the CDR3 is 15 residues. Trimming removed 3 bases at V and 0 bases at J, with 6 bases between. Germline-derived CDR1 and CDR2 are MNHEY and SMNVEV (reference sequence). CDR3 DNA sequence: TGTGCCAGCAGTTTCCGGGCCTCCTATAATTCACCCCTCCACTTT. This sequence encodes CASSFRASYNSPLHF.

This chain joins TRBV7-8 and TRBJ1-5, with unresolved D. In germline, CDR1 is SGHVS, CDR2 FQNEAQ. The CDR3 sequence is 14 residues long. Trimming took 0 bases from V and 14 from J, leaving 17 bases between them. CDR3 sequence reads: CASSLAVKRYGEHF. CDR3 DNA sequence: TGTGCCAGCAGCTTAGCGGTCAAAAGGTATGGAGAGCATTTT.

This chain joins TRBV6-2 or TRBV6-3 and TRBJ1-1; D not certain. The CDR3 is 13 amino acids. V lost 6 bases and J 0 bases, leaving 8 bases between the germline ends. From germline, CDR1 is MNHEY and CDR2 SVGEGT. The CDR3 here is CASSRQVNTEAFF. In nucleotides, the CDR3 is TGTGCCAGCAGCCGCCAGGTGAACACTGAAGCTTTCTTT.

The J gene is TRBJ1-3, the V gene TRBV12-3 or TRBV12-4; D unresolved. This CDR3 spans 13 amino acids. Between the trimmed V and J ends, which lost 2 bases and 3 bases, there was a span of 5 bases. CDR3 amino acids: CASSLRLGNTIYF. CDR3 DNA: TGTGCCAGCAGTTTAAGGCTTGGAAACACCATATATTTT.

This chain uses TRBV12-3 or TRBV12-4 with TRBJ1-1; no clear D gene. The CDR3 contains 13 residues. V shed 4 bases and J shed 1 base, with 7 bases lying between them. This CDR3 reads CASSSTTNTEAFF. CDR3 bases: TGTGCCAGCAGTTCCACTACGAACACTGAAGCTTTCTTT.

V and J are TRBV7-2 and TRBJ2-1, with D perhaps being TRBD1 or TRBD2 (5 bases each). Trimming removed 1 base from V and 9 bases from J, with 13 bases in between. The germline V gene has CDR1 SGHTA and CDR2 FQGNSA. This CDR3 contains 14 residues. In DNA, the CDR3 is TGTGCCAGCAGCTTAGGAGGGGACGGGGCTGAGCAGTTCTTC. This encodes CASSLGGDGAEQFF.

V is TRBV24-1 and J is TRBJ2-3; D may be TRBD1 (5 bases). The V end was cut by 5 bases, the J end by 0 bases, with 11 bases between. CDR3 size: 15 residues. CDR1 and CDR2 (germline): KGHDR, SFDVKD. For the CDR3, the DNA is TGTGCCACCAGTGCAGGGTTTCAAAGCACAGATACGCAGTATTTT. This encodes CATSAGFQSTDTQYF.

This clone appeared a single time. The genes are TRBV5-5 and TRBJ1-2, with D perhaps TRBD1 (5 bases). The V end was cut by 0 bases, the J end by 2 bases, with 8 bases between. CDR1 and CDR2 from the germline V gene are SGHKS and YYEKEE (reference sequence). CDR3 length equals 14 residues. The CDR3 coding sequence is TGTGCCAGCAGCTTGGCCGGGGGGAACTATGGCTACACCTTC. Translating gives CASSLAGGNYGYTF.

The chain is built from TRBV6-1 and TRBJ2-7; TRBD2 matches 7 bases. This CDR3 region has 15 residues. After removal of 2 bases from V and 0 bases from J, the junction contained 4 bases not matched to a gene. From germline, CDR1 is MNHNS and CDR2 SASEGT. The CDR3 DNA follows: TGTGCCAGCAGTGAACCAGCGGGGAGCTCCTACGAGCAGTACTTC. It encodes CASSEPAGSSYEQYF.

The chain joins TRBV5-5 to TRBJ1-2, with 11 bases matching TRBD1. The CDR3 loop spans 15 amino acids. The junction had 6 bases not matched to a gene; V was cut back by 3 bases and J by 5 bases. Germline V gene data show CDR1 as SGHKS and CDR2 as YYEKEE (reference sequence). Here the CDR3 reads CASSSYRDRGYGYTF. The DNA of the CDR3 is TGTGCCAGCAGCTCTTACCGGGACAGGGGGTATGGCTACACCTTC. The full variable domain, rest sourced from reference TRBV5-5 and TRBJ1-2, is DAGVTQSPTHLIKTRGQQVTLRCSPISGHKSVSWYQQVLGQGPQFIFQYYEKEERGRGNFPDRFSARQFPNYSSELNVNALLLGDSALYLCASSSYRDRGYGYTFGSGTRLTVV.

This clone was seen only a few times. The chain couples TRBV6-4 to TRBJ2-3; the match to TRBD1 covers 10 bases. The CDR3 contains 15 residues. Germline V gives CDR1 MRHNA, CDR2 SNTAGT. V trimming: 4 bases; J trimming: 4 bases; junction bases outside the gene matches: 5. This CDR3 is CASSVETGGPDTQYF. The DNA of the CDR3 is TGTGCCAGCAGTGTAGAGACAGGGGGCCCAGATACGCAGTATTTT.

A word on this clone: The junction departs from germline at one end; a sequencing error may be responsible. This chain joins TRBV13 and TRBJ1-2; perhaps TRBD1 as D (5 bases). Germline V gene lookup returns CDR1 PRHDT and CDR2 FYEKMQ (reference sequence). The CDR3 sequence is 14 residues long. The CDR3 sequence: CASSLGTALYGYTF. CDR3 DNA sequence: TGTGCCAGCAGCCTAGGGACGGCCCTATATGGCTACACCTTC.

The chain employs TRBV10-3 and TRBJ1-4; perhaps TRBD1 as D (5 bases). Trimming cost V 4 bases and J 2 bases, with 5 bases left between them. The CDR3 sequence is 13 residues long. Germline V lookup: CDR1 ENHRY, CDR2 SYGVKD. The chain's CDR3 is CAISGGTNEKLFF. For the CDR3, the DNA is TGTGCCATCAGTGGGGGGACTAATGAAAAACTGTTTTTT.

This chain connects TRBV27 to TRBJ1-5; D unclear. Germline V gene sequence: CDR1 MNHEY, CDR2 SMNVEV (reference sequence). The CDR3 is 13 residues long. Trimming shortened V by 3 bases and J by 9 bases, and 12 bases separated the two germline ends. CDR3 nucleotide sequence: TGTGCCAGCAGTTTTGGCACCCTCGGGCCCCAGCATTTT. It codes for CASSFGTLGPQHF.